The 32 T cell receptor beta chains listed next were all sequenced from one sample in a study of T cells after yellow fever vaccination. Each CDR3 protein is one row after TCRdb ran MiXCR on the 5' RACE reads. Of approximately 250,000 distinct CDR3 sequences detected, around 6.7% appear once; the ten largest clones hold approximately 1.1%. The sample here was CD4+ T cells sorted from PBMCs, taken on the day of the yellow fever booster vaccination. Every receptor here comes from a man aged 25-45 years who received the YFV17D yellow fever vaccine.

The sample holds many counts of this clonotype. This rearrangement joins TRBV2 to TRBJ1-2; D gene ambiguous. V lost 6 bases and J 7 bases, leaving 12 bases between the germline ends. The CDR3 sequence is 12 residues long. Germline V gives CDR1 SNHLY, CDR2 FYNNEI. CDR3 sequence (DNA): TGTGCCAGCAGGTTAGACGCGTCTGGCTACACCTTC. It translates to CASRLDASGYTF. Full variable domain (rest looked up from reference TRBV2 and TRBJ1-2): EPEVTQTPSHQVTQMGQEVILRCVPISNHLYFYWYRQILGQKVEFLVSFYNNEISEKSEIFDDQFSVERPDGSNFTLKIRSTKLEDSAMYFCASRLDASGYTFGSGTRLTVV.

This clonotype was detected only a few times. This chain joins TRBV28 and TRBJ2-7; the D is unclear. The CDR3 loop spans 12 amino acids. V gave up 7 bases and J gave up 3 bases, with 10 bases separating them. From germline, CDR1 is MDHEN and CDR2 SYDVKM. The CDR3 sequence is CASKRLGYEQYF. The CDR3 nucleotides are TGTGCCAGCAAGCGACTGGGCTACGAGCAGTACTTC.

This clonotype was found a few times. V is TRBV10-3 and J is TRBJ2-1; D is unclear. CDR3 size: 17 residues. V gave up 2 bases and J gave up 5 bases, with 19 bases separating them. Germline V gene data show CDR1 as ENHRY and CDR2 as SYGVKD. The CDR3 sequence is CAISETDLLKANNEQFF. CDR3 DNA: TGTGCCATCAGTGAGACGGACCTCCTTAAGGCGAACAATGAGCAGTTCTTC.

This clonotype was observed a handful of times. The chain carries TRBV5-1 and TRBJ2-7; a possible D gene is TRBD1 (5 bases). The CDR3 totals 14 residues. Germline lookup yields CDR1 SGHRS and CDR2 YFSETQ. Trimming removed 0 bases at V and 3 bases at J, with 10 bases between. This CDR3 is CASSLAAGNYEQYF. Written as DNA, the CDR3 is TGCGCCAGCAGCTTGGCAGCAGGGAACTACGAGCAGTACTTC.

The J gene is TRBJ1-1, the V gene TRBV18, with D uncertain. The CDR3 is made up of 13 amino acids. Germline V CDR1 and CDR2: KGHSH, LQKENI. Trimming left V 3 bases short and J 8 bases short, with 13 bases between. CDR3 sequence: CASSPPAWKEAFF. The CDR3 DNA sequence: TGTGCCAGCTCACCCCCCGCCTGGAAGGAAGCTTTCTTT.

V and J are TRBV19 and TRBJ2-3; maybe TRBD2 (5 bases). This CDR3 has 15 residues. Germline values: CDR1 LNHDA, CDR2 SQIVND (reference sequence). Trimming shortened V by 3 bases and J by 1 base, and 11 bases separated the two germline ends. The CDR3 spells CASSIVVSGTDTQYF. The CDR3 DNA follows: TGTGCCAGTAGTATTGTGGTTAGCGGCACAGATACGCAGTATTTT. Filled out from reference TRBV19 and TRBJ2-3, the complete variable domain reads DGGITQSPKYLFRKEGQNVTLSCEQNLNHDAMYWYRQDPGQGLRLIYYSQIVNDFQKGDIAEGYSVSREKKESFPLTVTSAQKNPTAFYLCASSIVVSGTDTQYFGPGTRLTVL.

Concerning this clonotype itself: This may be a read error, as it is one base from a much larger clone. Written as DNA, the CDR3 is TGCAGTGCGGTAGCGGCCCTCACAGGTACGCAGTATTTT. Translating gives CSAVAALTGTQYF. The V call is TRBV20-1, the J call TRBJ2-3, with D perhaps matching TRBD2 (6 bases). Looked up from germline, CDR1 is DFQATT and CDR2 is SNEGSKA (reference sequence). The CDR3 runs to 13 residues.

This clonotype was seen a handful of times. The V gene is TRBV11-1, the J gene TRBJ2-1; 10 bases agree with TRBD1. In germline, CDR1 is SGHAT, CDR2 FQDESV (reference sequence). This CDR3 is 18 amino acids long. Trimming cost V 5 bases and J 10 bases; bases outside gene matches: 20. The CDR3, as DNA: TGTGCCAGCAGCCCCCGATGGGGCGGGACAGGGGCTCCCAGGGAGCAGTTCTTC. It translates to CASSPRWGGTGAPREQFF.

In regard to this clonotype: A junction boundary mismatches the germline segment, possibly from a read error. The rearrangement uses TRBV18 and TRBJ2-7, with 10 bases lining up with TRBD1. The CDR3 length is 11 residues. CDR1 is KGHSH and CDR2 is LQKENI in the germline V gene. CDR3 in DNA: TGTGCCAGCTCACCTGGGACAGGGGCGACCTTC. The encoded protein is CASSPGTGATF.

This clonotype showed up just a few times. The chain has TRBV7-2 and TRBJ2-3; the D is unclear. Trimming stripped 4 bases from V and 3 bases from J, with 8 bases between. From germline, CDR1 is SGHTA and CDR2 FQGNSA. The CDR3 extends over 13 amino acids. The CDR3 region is CASSSSMTDTQYF. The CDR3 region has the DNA TGTGCCAGCAGCTCCAGCATGACAGATACGCAGTATTTT.

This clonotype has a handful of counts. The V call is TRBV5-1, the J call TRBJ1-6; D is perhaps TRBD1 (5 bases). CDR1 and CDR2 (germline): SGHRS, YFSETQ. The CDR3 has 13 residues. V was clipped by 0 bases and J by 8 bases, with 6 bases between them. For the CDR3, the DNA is TGCGCCAGCAGCTTGGGGGGGGATTCACCCCTCCACTTT. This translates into CASSLGGDSPLHF.

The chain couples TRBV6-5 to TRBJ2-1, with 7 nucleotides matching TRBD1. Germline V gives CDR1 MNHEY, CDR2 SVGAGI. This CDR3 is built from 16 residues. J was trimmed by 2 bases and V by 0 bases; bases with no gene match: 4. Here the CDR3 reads CASSYSDRGPYNEQFF. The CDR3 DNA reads TGTGCCAGCAGTTACTCGGATAGGGGGCCCTACAATGAGCAGTTCTTC.

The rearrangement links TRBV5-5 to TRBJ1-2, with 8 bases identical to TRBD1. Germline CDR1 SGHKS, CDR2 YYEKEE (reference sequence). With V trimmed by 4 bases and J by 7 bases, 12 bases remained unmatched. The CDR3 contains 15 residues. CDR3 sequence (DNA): TGTGCCAGCAGCCCGAGGACAGGGCAAAATTCTGGCTACACCTTC. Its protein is CASSPRTGQNSGYTF. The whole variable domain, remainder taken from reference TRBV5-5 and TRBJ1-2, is DAGVTQSPTHLIKTRGQQVTLRCSPISGHKSVSWYQQVLGQGPQFIFQYYEKEERGRGNFPDRFSARQFPNYSSELNVNALLLGDSALYLCASSPRTGQNSGYTFGSGTRLTVV.

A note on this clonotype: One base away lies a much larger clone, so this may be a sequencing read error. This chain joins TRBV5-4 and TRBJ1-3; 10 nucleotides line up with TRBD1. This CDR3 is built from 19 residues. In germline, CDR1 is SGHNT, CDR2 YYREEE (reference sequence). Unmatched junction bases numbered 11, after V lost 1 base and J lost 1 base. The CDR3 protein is CASSLRFGQGEKSGNTIYF. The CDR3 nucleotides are TGTGCCAGCAGCTTGAGGTTCGGACAGGGGGAGAAGTCTGGAAACACCATATATTTT.

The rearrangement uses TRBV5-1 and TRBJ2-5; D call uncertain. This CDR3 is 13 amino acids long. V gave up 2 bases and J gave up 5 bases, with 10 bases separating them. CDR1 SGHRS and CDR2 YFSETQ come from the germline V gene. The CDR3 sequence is CASSLMGQETQYF. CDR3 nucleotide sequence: TGCGCCAGCAGCTTAATGGGTCAGGAGACCCAGTACTTC. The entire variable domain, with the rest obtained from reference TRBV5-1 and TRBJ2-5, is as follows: KAGVTQTPRYLIKTRGQQVTLSCSPISGHRSVSWYQQTPGQGLQFLFEYFSETQRNKGNFPGRFSGRQFSNSRSEMNVSTLELGDSALYLCASSLMGQETQYFGPGTRLLVL.

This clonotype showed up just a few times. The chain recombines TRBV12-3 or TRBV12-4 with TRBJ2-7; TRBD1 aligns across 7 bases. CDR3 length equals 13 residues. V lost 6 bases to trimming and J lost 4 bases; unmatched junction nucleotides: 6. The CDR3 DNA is TGTGCCAGCAGCCTCGGACAGGAGTACGAGCAGTACTTC. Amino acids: CASSLGQEYEQYF.

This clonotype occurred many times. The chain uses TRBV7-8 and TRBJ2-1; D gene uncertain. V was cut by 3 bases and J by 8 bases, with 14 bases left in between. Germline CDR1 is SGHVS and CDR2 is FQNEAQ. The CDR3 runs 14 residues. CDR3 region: CASSLTRPADEQFF. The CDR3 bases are TGTGCCAGCAGCTTGACCCGGCCTGCTGATGAGCAGTTCTTC.

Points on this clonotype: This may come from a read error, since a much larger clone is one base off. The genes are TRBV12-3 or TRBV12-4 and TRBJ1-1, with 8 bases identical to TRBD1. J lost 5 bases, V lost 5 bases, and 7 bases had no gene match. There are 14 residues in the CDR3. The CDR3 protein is CASSRGQEFTEAFF. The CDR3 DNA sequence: TGTGCCAGCAGTCGGGGACAGGAGTTTACTGAAGCTTTCTTT.

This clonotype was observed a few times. The chain's CDR3 is CATSRTGQGGSPLHF. CDR3 sequence (DNA): TGTGCCACCAGCAGGACGGGACAGGGAGGATCACCCCTCCACTTT. The chain is built from TRBV15 and TRBJ1-6, with 9 bases aligning to TRBD1. Germline lookup yields CDR1 LNHNV and CDR2 YYDKDF (reference sequence). Trimming cost V 3 bases and J 10 bases; bases outside gene matches: 7. The CDR3 has 15 amino acids.

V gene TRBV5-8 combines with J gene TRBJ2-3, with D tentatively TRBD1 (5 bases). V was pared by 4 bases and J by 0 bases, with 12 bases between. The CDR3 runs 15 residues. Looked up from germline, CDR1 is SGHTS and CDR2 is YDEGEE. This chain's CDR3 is CASSGRQISTDTQYF. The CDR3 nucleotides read TGTGCCAGCAGCGGCCGACAGATTAGCACAGATACGCAGTATTTT.

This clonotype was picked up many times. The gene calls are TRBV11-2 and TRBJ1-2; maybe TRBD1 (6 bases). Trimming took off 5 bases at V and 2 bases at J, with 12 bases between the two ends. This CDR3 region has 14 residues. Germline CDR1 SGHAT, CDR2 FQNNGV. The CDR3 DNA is TGTGCCAGCAGCACGACGAGGGGGAACTATGGCTACACCTTC. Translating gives CASSTTRGNYGYTF.

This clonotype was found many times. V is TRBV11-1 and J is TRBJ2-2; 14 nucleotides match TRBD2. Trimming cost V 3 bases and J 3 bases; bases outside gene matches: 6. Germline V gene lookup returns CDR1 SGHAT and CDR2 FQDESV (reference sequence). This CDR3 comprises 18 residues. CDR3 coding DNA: TGTGCCAGCAGCTTCGGGACTAGCGGGAGTATAGACACCGGGGAGCTGTTTTTT. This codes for CASSFGTSGSIDTGELFF. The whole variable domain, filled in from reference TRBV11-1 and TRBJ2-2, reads EAEVAQSPRYKITEKSQAVAFWCDPISGHATLYWYRQILGQGPELLVQFQDESVVDDSQLPKDRFSAERLKGVDSTLKIQPAELGDSAMYLCASSFGTSGSIDTGELFFGEGSRLTVL.

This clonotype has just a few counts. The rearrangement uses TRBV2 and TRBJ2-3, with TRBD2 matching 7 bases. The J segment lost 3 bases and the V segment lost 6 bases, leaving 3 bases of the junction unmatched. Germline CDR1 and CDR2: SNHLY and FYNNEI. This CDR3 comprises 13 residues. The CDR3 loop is CASRRETTDTQYF. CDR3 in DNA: TGTGCCAGCAGGCGGGAGACAACAGATACGCAGTATTTT.

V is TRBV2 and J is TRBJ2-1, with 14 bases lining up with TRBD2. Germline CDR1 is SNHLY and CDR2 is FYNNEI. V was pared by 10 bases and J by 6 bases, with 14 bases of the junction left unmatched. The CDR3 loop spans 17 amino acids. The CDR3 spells CAICRGSGLAGANEQFF. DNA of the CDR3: TGTGCCATCTGCCGCGGCTCGGGACTAGCGGGAGCCAATGAGCAGTTCTTC.

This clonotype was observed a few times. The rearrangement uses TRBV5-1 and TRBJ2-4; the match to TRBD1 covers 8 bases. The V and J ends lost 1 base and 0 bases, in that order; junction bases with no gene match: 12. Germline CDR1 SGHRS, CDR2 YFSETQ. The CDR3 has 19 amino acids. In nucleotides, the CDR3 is TGCGCCAGCAGCTTGCCGGGACAGGAAGAAGCTCTAGCCAAAAACATTCAGTACTTC. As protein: CASSLPGQEEALAKNIQYF.

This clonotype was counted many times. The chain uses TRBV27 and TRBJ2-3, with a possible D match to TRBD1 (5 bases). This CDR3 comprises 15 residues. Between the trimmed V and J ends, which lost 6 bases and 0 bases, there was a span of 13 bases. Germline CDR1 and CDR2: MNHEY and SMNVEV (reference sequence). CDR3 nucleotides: TGTGCCAGCAGGCTCATGGGGCAGAGCACAGATACGCAGTATTTT. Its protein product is CASRLMGQSTDTQYF.

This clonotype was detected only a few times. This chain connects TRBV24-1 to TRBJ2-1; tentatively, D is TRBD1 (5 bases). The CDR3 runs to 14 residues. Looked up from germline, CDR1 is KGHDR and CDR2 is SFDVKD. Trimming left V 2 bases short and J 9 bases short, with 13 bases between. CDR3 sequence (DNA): TGTGCCACCAGTGATTCGGGCCGGCAGGGTGAGCAGTTCTTC. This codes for CATSDSGRQGEQFF.

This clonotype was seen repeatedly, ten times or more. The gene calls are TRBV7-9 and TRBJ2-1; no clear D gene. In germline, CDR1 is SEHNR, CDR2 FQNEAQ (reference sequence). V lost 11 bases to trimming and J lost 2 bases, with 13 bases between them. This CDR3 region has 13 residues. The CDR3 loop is CAHSSDPYNEQFF. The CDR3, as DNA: TGTGCCCATTCCTCAGATCCCTACAATGAGCAGTTCTTC.

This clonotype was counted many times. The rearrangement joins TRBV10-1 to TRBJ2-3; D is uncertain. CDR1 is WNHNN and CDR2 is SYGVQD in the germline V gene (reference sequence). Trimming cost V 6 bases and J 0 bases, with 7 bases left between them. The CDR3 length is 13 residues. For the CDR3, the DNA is TGCGCCAGCAGGAGCCAAAGCACAGATACGCAGTATTTT. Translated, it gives CASRSQSTDTQYF.

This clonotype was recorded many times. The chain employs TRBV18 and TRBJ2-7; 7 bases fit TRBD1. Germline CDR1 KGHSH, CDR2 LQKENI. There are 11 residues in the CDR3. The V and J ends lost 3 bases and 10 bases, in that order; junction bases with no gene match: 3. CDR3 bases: TGTGCCAGCTCACCGGGGACAGTTCAGTACTTC. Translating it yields CASSPGTVQYF.

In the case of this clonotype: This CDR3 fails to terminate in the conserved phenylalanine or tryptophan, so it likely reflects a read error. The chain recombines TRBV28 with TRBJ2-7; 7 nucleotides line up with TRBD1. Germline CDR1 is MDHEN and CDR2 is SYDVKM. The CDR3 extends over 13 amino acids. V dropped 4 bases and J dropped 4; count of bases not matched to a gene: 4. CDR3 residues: CASSSGTEYEQYY. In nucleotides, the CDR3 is TGTGCCAGCAGTTCCGGGACAGAATACGAGCAGTACTAC.

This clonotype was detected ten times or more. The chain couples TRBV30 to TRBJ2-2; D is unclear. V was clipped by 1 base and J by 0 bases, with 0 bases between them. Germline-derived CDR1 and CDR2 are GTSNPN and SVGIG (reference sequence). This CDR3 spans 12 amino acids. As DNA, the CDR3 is TGTGCCTGGAGTGCGAACACCGGGGAGCTGTTTTTT. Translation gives CAWSANTGELFF.